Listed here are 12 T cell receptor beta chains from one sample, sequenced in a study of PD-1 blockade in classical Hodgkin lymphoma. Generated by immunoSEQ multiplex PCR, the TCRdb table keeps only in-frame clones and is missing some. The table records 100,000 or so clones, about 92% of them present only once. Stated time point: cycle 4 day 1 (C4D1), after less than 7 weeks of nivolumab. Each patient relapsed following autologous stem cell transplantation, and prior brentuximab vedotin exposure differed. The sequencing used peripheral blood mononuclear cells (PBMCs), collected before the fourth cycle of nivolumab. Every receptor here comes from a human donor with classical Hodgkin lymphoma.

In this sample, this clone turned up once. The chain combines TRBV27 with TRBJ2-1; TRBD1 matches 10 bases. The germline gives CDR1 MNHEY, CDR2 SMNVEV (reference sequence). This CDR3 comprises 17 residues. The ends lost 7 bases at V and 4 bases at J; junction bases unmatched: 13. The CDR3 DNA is TGTGCCAGCATCCCCTGGAGGGGACAGGGGCTTTACAATGAGCAGTTCTTC. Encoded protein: CASIPWRGQGLYNEQFF.

For the CDR3, the DNA is TGTGCCTTAAAGCCGATCTTCTCCTACGAGCAGTACTTC. The encoded protein is CALKPIFSYEQYF. This chain joins TRBV30 and TRBJ2-7; D call uncertain. Trimming left V 7 bases short and J 0 bases short, with 13 bases between. This CDR3 region has 13 residues. Per the germline V gene, CDR1 is GTSNPN and CDR2 is SVGIG (reference sequence).

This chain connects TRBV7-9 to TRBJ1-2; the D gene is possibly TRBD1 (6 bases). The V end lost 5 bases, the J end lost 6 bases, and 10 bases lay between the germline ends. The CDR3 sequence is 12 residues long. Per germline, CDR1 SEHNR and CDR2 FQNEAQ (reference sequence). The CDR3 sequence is CASSRGGNGYTF. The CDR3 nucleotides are TGTGCCAGCAGCCGGGGGGGCAATGGCTACACCTTC.

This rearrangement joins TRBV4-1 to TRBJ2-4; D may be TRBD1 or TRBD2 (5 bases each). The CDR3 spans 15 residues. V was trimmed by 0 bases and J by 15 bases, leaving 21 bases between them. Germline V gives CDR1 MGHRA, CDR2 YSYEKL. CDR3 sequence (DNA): TGCGCCAGCAGCCAAGAAGTAACATTCGGGGCCTTGAGGTACTTC. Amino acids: CASSQEVTFGALRYF.

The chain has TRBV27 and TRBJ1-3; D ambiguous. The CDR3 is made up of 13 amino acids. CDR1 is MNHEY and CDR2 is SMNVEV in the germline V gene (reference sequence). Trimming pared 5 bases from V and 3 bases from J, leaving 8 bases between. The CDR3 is CASSRTGGNTIYF. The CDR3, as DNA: TGTGCCAGCAGTAGGACGGGTGGAAACACCATATATTTT.

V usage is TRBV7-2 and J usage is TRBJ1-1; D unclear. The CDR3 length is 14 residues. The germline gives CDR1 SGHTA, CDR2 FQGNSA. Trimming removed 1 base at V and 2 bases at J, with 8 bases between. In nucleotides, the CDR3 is TGTGCCAGCAGCTTAGTTGCAGGAAACACTGAAGCTTTCTTT. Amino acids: CASSLVAGNTEAFF.

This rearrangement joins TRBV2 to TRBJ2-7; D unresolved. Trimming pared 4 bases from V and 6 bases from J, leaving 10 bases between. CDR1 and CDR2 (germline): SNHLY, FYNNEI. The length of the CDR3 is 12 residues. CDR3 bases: TGTGCCAGCAGTGCCACAGTCTCCGAGCAGTACTTC. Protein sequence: CASSATVSEQYF.

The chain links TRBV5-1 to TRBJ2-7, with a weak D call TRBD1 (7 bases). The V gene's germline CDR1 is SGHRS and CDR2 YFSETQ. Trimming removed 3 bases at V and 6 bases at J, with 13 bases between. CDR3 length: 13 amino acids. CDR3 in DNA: TGCGCCAGCAGCTACGGGACAGCGGGCGAGCAGTACTTC. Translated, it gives CASSYGTAGEQYF.

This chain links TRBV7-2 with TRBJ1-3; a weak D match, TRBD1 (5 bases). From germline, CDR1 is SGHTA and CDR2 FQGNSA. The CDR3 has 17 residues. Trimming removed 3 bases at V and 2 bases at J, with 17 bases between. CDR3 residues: CASSFLRPGTAGNTIYF. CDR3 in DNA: TGTGCCAGCAGCTTTCTCAGACCAGGGACTGCTGGAAACACCATATATTTT.

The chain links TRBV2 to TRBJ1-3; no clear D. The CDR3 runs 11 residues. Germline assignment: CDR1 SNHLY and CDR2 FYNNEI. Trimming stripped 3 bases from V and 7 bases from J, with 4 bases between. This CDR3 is CASSEKNTIYF. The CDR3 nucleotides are TGTGCCAGCAGTGAGAAGAACACCATATATTTT.

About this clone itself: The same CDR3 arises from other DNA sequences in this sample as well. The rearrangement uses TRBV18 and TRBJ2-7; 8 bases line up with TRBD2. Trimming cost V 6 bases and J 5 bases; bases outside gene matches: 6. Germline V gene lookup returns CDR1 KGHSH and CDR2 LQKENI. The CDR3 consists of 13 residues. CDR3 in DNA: TGTGCCAGCTCGACCGGGACTAGTAACGAGCAGTACTTC. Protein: CASSTGTSNEQYF. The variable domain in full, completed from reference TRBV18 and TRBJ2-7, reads NAGVMQNPRHLVRRRGQEARLRCSPMKGHSHVYWYRQLPEEGLKFMVYLQKENIIDESGMPKERFSAEFPKEGPSILRIQQVVRGDSAAYFCASSTGTSNEQYFGPGTRLTVT.

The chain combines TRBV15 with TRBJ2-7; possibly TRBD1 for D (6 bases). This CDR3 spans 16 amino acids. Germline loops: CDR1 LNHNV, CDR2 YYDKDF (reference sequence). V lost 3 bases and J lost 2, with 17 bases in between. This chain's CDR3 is CATSSERDIVPYEQYF. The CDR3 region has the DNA TGTGCCACCAGCAGCGAACGGGACATTGTTCCCTACGAGCAGTACTTC.